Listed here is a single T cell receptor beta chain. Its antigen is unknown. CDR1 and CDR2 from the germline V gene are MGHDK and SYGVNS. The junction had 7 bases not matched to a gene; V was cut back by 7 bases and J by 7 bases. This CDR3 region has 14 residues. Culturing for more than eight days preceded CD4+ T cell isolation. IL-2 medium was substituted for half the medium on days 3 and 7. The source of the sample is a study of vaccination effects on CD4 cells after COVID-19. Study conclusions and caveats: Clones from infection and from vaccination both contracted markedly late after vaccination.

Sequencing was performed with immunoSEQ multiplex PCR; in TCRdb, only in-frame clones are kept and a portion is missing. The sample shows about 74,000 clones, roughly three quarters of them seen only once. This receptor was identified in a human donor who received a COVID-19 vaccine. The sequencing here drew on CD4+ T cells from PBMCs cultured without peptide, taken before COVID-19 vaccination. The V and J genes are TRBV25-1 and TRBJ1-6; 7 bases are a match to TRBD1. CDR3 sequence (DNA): TGTGCCAGCATGCTCGACAGGGCAAATTCACCCCTCCACTTT. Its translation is CASMLDRANSPLHF.